This TCR beta chain was sequenced during a study of cytomegalovirus exposure and HLA in healthy donors. Findings and limits, study-wide: There were some public TCRs occurring in many donors, but most TCR sequences were rare. A later analysis, which compared TCR beta chains of equal frequency, found the HLA-associated ones more clonally expanded.

Concerning this clone itself: Its antigen is unidentified.

The donors, nominally healthy at sampling, likely had unrecorded immune exposures. This PCR relied on a set of 60 Vbeta primers and 13 Jbeta primers. TCRdb's table, derived via immunoSEQ multiplex PCR, lists solely in-frame clones and lacks some. Seen here are some 200,000 clones, approximately 84% observed once, and the top ten hold around 0.21%. This CDR3 is built from 16 residues. The chain couples TRBV21-1 to TRBJ2-7; whether TRBD2, the table's D call, matches the DNA was not checked. TRBV21-1 is described as a pseudogene. The sequencing sample was made of PBMCs. The sequence was collected from a girl less than two years old in good health and CMV-seronegative. The CDR3: CASSKVSLAWVREQYF. In nucleotides, the CDR3 is TGTGCCAGCAGCAAAGTGTCGCTAGCTTGGGTACGCGAGCAGTACTTC.